This TCR beta chain is drawn from a study of early T cells in non-severe SARS-CoV-2 infection. Study-level points and caveats: VDJdb matching favored anti-spike CD8 responses, missing private and CD4 specificities.

Researchers attached unique molecular identifiers to individual cDNA molecules. TCRdb passed the 5' RACE reads through MiXCR, listing each CDR3 protein once. The sample shows about 55,000 distinct CDR3 sequences, 13% of them seen only once. Germline V gene sequence: CDR1 DFQATT, CDR2 SNEGSKA (reference sequence). V was cut by 3 bases and J by 2 bases, with 17 bases left in between. This CDR3 has 15 amino acids. Ten or more counts support this clonotype. What it binds is unknown. V usage is TRBV20-1 and J usage is TRBJ2-7; either TRBD1 or TRBD2 may fit D (5 bases each). The sample was whole blood, taken at baseline. The TCR was taken from an adult who was a healthcare worker with PCR-confirmed SARS-CoV-2 infection or an uninfected control (not recorded which). CDR3 in DNA: TGCAGTGCTAGTGGGGGACCACAACAAACCTACGAGCAGTACTTC. As protein: CSASGGPQQTYEQYF.